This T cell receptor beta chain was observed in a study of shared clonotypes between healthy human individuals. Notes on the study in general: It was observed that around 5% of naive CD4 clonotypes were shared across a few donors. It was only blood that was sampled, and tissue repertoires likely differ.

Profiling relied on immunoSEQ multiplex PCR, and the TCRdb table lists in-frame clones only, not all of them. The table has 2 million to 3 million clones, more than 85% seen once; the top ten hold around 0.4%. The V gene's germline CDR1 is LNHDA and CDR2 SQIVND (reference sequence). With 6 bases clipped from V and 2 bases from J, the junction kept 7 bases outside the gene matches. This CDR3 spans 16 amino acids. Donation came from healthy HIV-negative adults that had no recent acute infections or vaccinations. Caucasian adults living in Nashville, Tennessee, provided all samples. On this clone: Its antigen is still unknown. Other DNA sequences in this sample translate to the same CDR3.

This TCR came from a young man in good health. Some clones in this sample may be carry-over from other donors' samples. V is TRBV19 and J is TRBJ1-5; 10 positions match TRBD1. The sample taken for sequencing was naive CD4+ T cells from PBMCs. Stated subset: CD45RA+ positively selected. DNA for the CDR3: TGTGCCAGTAGCCCTCGACAGGGGGCTGGCAATCAGCCCCAGCATTTT. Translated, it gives CASSPRQGAGNQPQHF. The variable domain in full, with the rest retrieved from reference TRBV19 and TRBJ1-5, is DGGITQSPKYLFRKEGQNVTLSCEQNLNHDAMYWYRQDPGQGLRLIYYSQIVNDFQKGDIAEGYSVSREKKESFPLTVTSAQKNPTAFYLCASSPRQGAGNQPQHFGDGTRLSIL.